This TCR beta chain was profiled in a study of CD4 and CD8 cells across lung adenocarcinoma regions. The patients had localized lung adenocarcinoma, a non-small cell subtype. A single record per CDR3 protein comes from TCRdb applying MiXCR to the PCR reads. The sample shows fewer than 30,000 distinct CDR3 sequences, 53% of them seen only once. The CDR3 length is 15 residues. Trimming shortened V by 6 bases and J by 12 bases, and 24 bases separated the two germline ends. Germline lookup yields CDR1 MNHNS and CDR2 SASEGT. The receptor's source is a male donor with lung adenocarcinoma. The CD4 and CD8 labels of this study may be unreliable. Source material: CD8+ T cells from the center of a lung tumor. The genes are TRBV6-1 and TRBJ2-4, with D perhaps TRBD1 or TRBD2 (5 bases each). CDR3 loop: CASSPGTSATDTQYF. CDR3 in DNA: TGTGCCAGCAGCCCGGGGACGAGCGCCACAGACACTCAGTACTTC.